The 32 T cell receptor beta chains presented below share a single source sample, sequenced in a study of shared clonotypes between healthy human individuals. Using immunoSEQ multiplex PCR, the repertoire was profiled, and TCRdb retains in-frame clones only, with some absent. The sample has about 1.1 million clones, 75% to 85% seen once. The sample taken for sequencing was memory CD4+ T cells from PBMCs. This sample's subset: CD45RA-negative fraction. The receptors derive from a man aged 18-30 years in good health. Some clones in this sample may be carry-over from other donors' samples.

As for this clone: A much larger clone is a single base away; this may be a read error. The J gene is TRBJ2-5, the V gene TRBV5-1; D is uncertain. CDR1 and CDR2 from the germline V gene are SGHRS and YFSETQ. This CDR3 has 14 residues. CDR3 bases: TGCGCCAGCAGCTTGGGGGCCAGCCAAGAGACCCGGTACTTC. Translating it yields CASSLGASQETRYF.

This rearrangement joins TRBV4-3 to TRBJ1-2; TRBD1 is a possible D gene (6 bases). The germline CDR1 and CDR2 sequences are LGHNA and YSLEER. Trimming left V 2 bases short and J 5 bases short, with 12 bases between. The CDR3 consists of 14 residues. CDR3 nucleotides: TGCGCCAGCAGCCAAAACCGGGACATTTATGGCTACACCTTC. Its protein product is CASSQNRDIYGYTF.

The chain couples TRBV4-2 to TRBJ2-5, with TRBD2 matching over 8 bases. The germline V gene encodes CDR1 LGHNA and CDR2 YNFKEQ. Trimming removed 1 base from V and 6 bases from J; junction bases left unmatched: 7. The CDR3 covers 15 residues. CDR3 nucleotide sequence: TGTGCCAGCAGCCAAGGGCGGGAGGCTCTGCAGACCCAGTACTTC. Its protein is CASSQGREALQTQYF.

This chain connects TRBV28 to TRBJ2-1; 10 bases line up with TRBD2. Germline loops: CDR1 MDHEN, CDR2 SYDVKM. The CDR3 consists of 15 residues. Germline trimming cut 5 bases from V and 8 bases from J; bases unmatched to any gene: 9. The CDR3 region is CASSQSLAGVYEQFF. Written as DNA, the CDR3 is TGTGCCAGCAGTCAATCGCTAGCGGGAGTATATGAGCAGTTCTTC.

The chain links TRBV6-1 to TRBJ2-5; D uncertain. Trimming pared 2 bases from V and 2 bases from J, leaving 15 bases between. CDR1 is MNHNS, CDR2 SASEGT, per germline. The CDR3 spans 16 residues. This CDR3 reads CASSEMSGRLQETQYF. The CDR3 nucleotides are TGTGCCAGCAGTGAAATGTCTGGGCGGCTTCAAGAGACCCAGTACTTC.

The V and J genes are TRBV18 and TRBJ1-2, with 7 bases matching TRBD1. Unmatched junction bases numbered 3, after V lost 1 base and J lost 4 bases. CDR1 and CDR2 (germline): KGHSH, LQKENI. This CDR3 has 14 amino acids. The CDR3 loop reads CASSPLTGAYGYTF. The CDR3 DNA is TGTGCCAGCTCACCACTAACAGGGGCCTATGGCTACACCTTC.

The chain joins TRBV5-4 to TRBJ2-7, with TRBD2 matching 11 bases. This CDR3 region has 15 residues. Germline trimming cut 4 bases from V and 5 bases from J; bases unmatched to any gene: 8. From germline, CDR1 is SGHNT and CDR2 YYREEE (reference sequence). CDR3 nucleotide sequence: TGTGCCAGCAGCCAACTAGCGGGAGACACCGACGAGCAGTACTTC. Residues: CASSQLAGDTDEQYF.

The chain links TRBV19 to TRBJ1-4; D is undetermined. The CDR3 is 15 amino acids. Per germline, CDR1 LNHDA and CDR2 SQIVND (reference sequence). Trimming cost V 3 bases and J 5 bases, with 13 bases left between them. CDR3 region: CASSILGRMNEKLFF. CDR3 DNA sequence: TGTGCCAGTAGTATCTTGGGCAGGATGAATGAAAAACTGTTTTTT.

The chain employs TRBV28 and TRBJ2-7; 10 nucleotides match TRBD2. CDR3 length: 17 amino acids. The V gene's germline CDR1 is MDHEN and CDR2 SYDVKM. After removal of 5 bases from V and 2 bases from J, the junction contained 12 bases not matched to a gene. The CDR3: CASSPPIRSGRAYEQYF. The DNA for the CDR3 is TGTGCCAGCAGTCCCCCCATTAGGAGCGGGAGGGCCTACGAGCAGTACTTC.

Points on this clone: A read error likely explains this, since a far larger clone differs by one base. The same CDR3 arises from other DNA sequences in this sample as well. The rearrangement links TRBV5-1 to TRBJ2-2, with 10 bases aligning to TRBD2. The V gene's germline CDR1 is SGHRS and CDR2 YFSETQ. The CDR3 totals 16 residues. J was trimmed by 2 bases and V by 1 base; bases with no gene match: 2. CDR3 sequence: CASSLTSGANTGELFF. CDR3 bases: TGCGCCAGCAGCTTGACTAGCGGGGCCAACACCGGGGAGCTGTTTTTT.

The chain combines TRBV28 with TRBJ2-5; D is undetermined. CDR1 MDHEN and CDR2 SYDVKM come from the germline V gene. CDR3 length: 16 amino acids. Trimming cost V 3 bases and J 2 bases, with 16 bases left between them. CDR3 DNA sequence: TGTGCCAGCAGTTTTGTGGGAATACAAGGGCAAGAGACCCAGTACTTC. It yields the protein CASSFVGIQGQETQYF.

This chain uses TRBV7-6 with TRBJ2-2, with 9 bases that match TRBD1. The junction had 11 bases not matched to a gene; V was cut back by 5 bases and J by 1 base. The germline V gene has CDR1 SGHVS and CDR2 FNYEAQ. This CDR3 contains 18 residues. The CDR3 is CASSRHFPGQGNTGELFF. In DNA, the CDR3 is TGTGCCAGCAGCCGCCACTTCCCGGGACAGGGGAACACCGGGGAGCTGTTTTTT.

CDR3 residues: CAWEEGGTEAFF. DNA for the CDR3: TGTGCCTGGGAGGAGGGGGGAACTGAAGCTTTCTTT. This rearrangement joins TRBV30 to TRBJ1-1, with D possibly TRBD1 on 6 matching bases. This CDR3 has 12 residues. Germline V gives CDR1 GTSNPN, CDR2 SVGIG (reference sequence). The ends were cut back, 5 bases at V and 5 bases at J, with 12 bases in the middle. Full variable domain (remainder filled in from reference TRBV30 and TRBJ1-1): SQTIHQWPATLVQPVGSPLSLECTVEGTSNPNLYWYRQAAGRGLQLLFYSVGIGQISSEVPQNLSASRPQDRQFILSSKKLLLSDSGFYLCAWEEGGTEAFFGQGTRLTVV.

The rearrangement joins TRBV29-1 to TRBJ2-7, with D perhaps matching TRBD2 (6 bases). Germline V gene sequence: CDR1 SQVTM, CDR2 ANQGSEA. The CDR3 length is 15 residues. V was trimmed by 4 bases and J by 0 bases, leaving 16 bases between them. This CDR3 reads CSVAPGLSGSYEQYF. CDR3 DNA: TGCAGCGTTGCGCCGGGACTCTCGGGCTCCTACGAGCAGTACTTC.

The chain recombines TRBV27 with TRBJ2-7; D not resolved. Germline CDR1 is MNHEY and CDR2 is SMNVEV (reference sequence). V was pared by 5 bases and J by 0 bases, with 11 bases between. The CDR3 totals 14 residues. Here the CDR3 reads CASSTKGSSYEQYF. DNA for the CDR3: TGTGCCAGCAGTACCAAGGGTAGCTCCTACGAGCAGTACTTC.

This clone has just a few counts. This sequence joins TRBV28 and TRBJ1-4; D gene ambiguous. Germline V gene sequence: CDR1 MDHEN, CDR2 SYDVKM. The CDR3 is 12 residues long. Trimming took 4 bases from V and 11 from J, leaving 11 bases between them. The CDR3 DNA sequence: TGTGCCAGCAGTTCAGGTGGTCGGAAACTGTTTTTT. Translated: CASSSGGRKLFF.

V and J are TRBV5-4 and TRBJ2-3; possible D gene TRBD2, 6 bases. V was trimmed by 4 bases and J by 0 bases, leaving 6 bases between them. This CDR3 has 13 residues. Germline values: CDR1 SGHNT, CDR2 YYREEE (reference sequence). The CDR3 loop reads CASSRGSTDTQYF. The CDR3 nucleotides read TGTGCCAGCAGCCGGGGGAGCACAGATACGCAGTATTTT.

The rearrangement links TRBV4-1 to TRBJ2-3, with D tentatively TRBD1 or TRBD2 (5 bases each). V gave up 4 bases and J gave up 0 bases, with 14 bases separating them. Germline-derived CDR1 and CDR2 are MGHRA and YSYEKL. The CDR3 has 16 residues. The CDR3 protein is CASSPGQGGSTDTQYF. CDR3 sequence (DNA): TGCGCCAGCAGCCCCGGACAAGGAGGTAGCACAGATACGCAGTATTTT.

This clone showed up just once. V is TRBV12-5 and J is TRBJ2-2, with D hard to call. The germline V gene encodes CDR1 LGHNT and CDR2 FRNRAP. V lost 6 bases and J lost 2, with 7 bases in between. There are 13 residues in the CDR3. The CDR3 reads CASGIVNTGELFF. The CDR3 bases are TGTGCTAGTGGAATAGTCAACACCGGGGAGCTGTTTTTT.

This clone was detected only once. J is TRBJ2-5 and V is TRBV7-9; 15 bases are shared with TRBD2. V was pared by 5 bases and J by 2 bases, with 3 bases of the junction left unmatched. The germline V gene encodes CDR1 SEHNR and CDR2 FQNEAQ (reference sequence). The CDR3 is 16 amino acids. CDR3 sequence: CASSQGLAGGQETQYF. The CDR3, as DNA: TGTGCCAGCAGCCAGGGACTAGCGGGAGGACAAGAGACCCAGTACTTC.

The genes are TRBV7-2 and TRBJ1-2; 11 positions agree with TRBD1. CDR1 and CDR2 (germline): SGHTA, FQGNSA. Unmatched junction bases numbered 6, after V lost 6 bases and J lost 3 bases. The CDR3 spans 15 residues. CDR3 residues: CASSQAGQGDYGYTF. The DNA for the CDR3 is TGTGCCAGCAGTCAAGCGGGACAGGGGGACTATGGCTACACCTTC.

Concerning this clone: A far larger clone is one nucleotide away, so this likely arose from a read error. J is TRBJ2-1 and V is TRBV7-3; no firm D call. Germline CDR1 and CDR2: SGHTA and FQGTGA. The CDR3 is made up of 12 amino acids. V lost 5 bases and J 3 bases, leaving 5 bases between the germline ends. CDR3 sequence (DNA): TGTGCCAGCAGCCCAGGCTACAATGAGCAGTTCTTC. Its translation is CASSPGYNEQFF.

J is TRBJ2-3 and V is TRBV6-4; D is unclear. V shed 7 bases and J shed 1 base, with 18 bases lying between them. Per germline, CDR1 MRHNA and CDR2 SNTAGT. The CDR3 covers 16 residues. CDR3 region: CASKDLPTLGTDTQYF. The CDR3 coding sequence is TGTGCCAGCAAGGACCTCCCCACCTTAGGCACAGATACGCAGTATTTT.

This clone was seen only once. V and J are TRBV15 and TRBJ2-1; TRBD2 matches at 10 bases. CDR3 length: 15 residues. CDR1 LNHNV and CDR2 YYDKDF come from the germline V gene (reference sequence). The trim removed 0 bases at V and 7 bases at J, leaving 3 bases unmatched. The chain's CDR3 is CATSRDTTSGNEQFF. CDR3 coding DNA: TGTGCCACCAGCAGAGACACGACTAGCGGGAATGAGCAGTTCTTC.

This clone came up many times. The chain is built from TRBV4-3 and TRBJ2-7, with TRBD1 matching over 7 bases. The junction had 4 bases not matched to a gene; V was cut back by 2 bases and J by 3 bases. From germline, CDR1 is LGHNA and CDR2 YSLEER. The CDR3 extends over 14 amino acids. CDR3 DNA sequence: TGCGCCAGCAGCCAACGTACAGGGGACTACGAGCAGTACTTC. Protein: CASSQRTGDYEQYF.

The chain recombines TRBV2 with TRBJ2-7; 12 positions match TRBD2. There are 13 residues in the CDR3. CDR1 and CDR2 (germline): SNHLY, FYNNEI. V was pared by 10 bases and J by 3 bases, with 4 bases of the junction left unmatched. The CDR3: CATAGLAGYEQYF. The CDR3, as DNA: TGTGCCACCGCGGGACTAGCGGGCTACGAGCAGTACTTC.

CDR3 protein: CATGLLYEQYF. The CDR3 DNA reads as TGTGCCACTGGACTCCTCTACGAGCAGTACTTC. This chain connects TRBV28 to TRBJ2-7, with D perhaps TRBD2 (5 bases). The CDR3 runs to 11 residues. Trimming stripped 10 bases from V and 3 bases from J, with 10 bases between. CDR1 and CDR2 (germline): MDHEN, SYDVKM.

The V gene is TRBV5-1, the J gene TRBJ2-5, with unresolved D. Germline CDR1 and CDR2: SGHRS and YFSETQ. The CDR3 has 15 amino acids. Trimming removed 0 bases from V and 1 base from J, with 10 bases in between. Here the CDR3 reads CASSLAATSQETQYF. The CDR3 DNA reads as TGCGCCAGCAGCTTGGCCGCGACTTCCCAAGAGACCCAGTACTTC. Full variable domain (missing parts from reference TRBV5-1 and TRBJ2-5): KAGVTQTPRYLIKTRGQQVTLSCSPISGHRSVSWYQQTPGQGLQFLFEYFSETQRNKGNFPGRFSGRQFSNSRSEMNVSTLELGDSALYLCASSLAATSQETQYFGPGTRLLVL.

CDR3 in DNA: TGTGCCAGCAGCTTAGTATGGGCCGGGGAGCTGTTTTTT. This codes for CASSLVWAGELFF. The chain employs TRBV7-9 and TRBJ2-2; D not certain. This CDR3 contains 13 residues. V was cut by 1 base and J by 6 bases, with 6 bases left in between. Germline-derived CDR1 and CDR2 are SEHNR and FQNEAQ (reference sequence).

On this clone itself: The same CDR3 can be traced to other DNA sequences in this sample. The genes are TRBV29-1 and TRBJ1-2; possible D gene TRBD1, 5 bases. CDR1 and CDR2 from the germline V gene are SQVTM and ANQGSEA. The length of the CDR3 is 12 residues. With 4 bases removed from V and 5 bases from J, the gap between germline ends came to 11 bases. CDR3 residues: CSVVRGGYGYTF. The CDR3 coding sequence is TGCAGCGTTGTCCGGGGGGGGTATGGCTACACCTTC. The variable domain in full, completed from reference TRBV29-1 and TRBJ1-2, reads SAVISQKPSRDICQRGTSLTIQCQVDSQVTMMFWYRQQPGQSLTLIATANQGSEATYESGFVIDKFPISRPNLTFSTLTVSNMSPEDSSIYLCSVVRGGYGYTFGSGTRLTVV.

The chain links TRBV7-2 to TRBJ2-7; D unclear. V was cut by 5 bases and J by 6 bases, with 17 bases left in between. Germline V gene data show CDR1 as SGHTA and CDR2 as FQGNSA. This CDR3 spans 14 amino acids. CDR3 DNA: TGTGCCAGCAGCCAGGACCCCCTCTTCTTCGAGCAGTACTTC. This gives the protein CASSQDPLFFEQYF.

This clone has just a few counts. The V gene is TRBV27, the J gene TRBJ1-1, with D unclear. Germline values: CDR1 MNHEY, CDR2 SMNVEV (reference sequence). CDR3 length: 13 residues. The ends were cut back, 1 base at V and 7 bases at J, with 10 bases in the middle. CDR3 bases: TGTGCCAGCAGTTTATGGGCAGTAGGTGAAGCTTTCTTT. Amino acid sequence: CASSLWAVGEAFF.